The 2 T cell receptor beta chains listed next were all sequenced from one sample in a study of T cells in Graves' hyperthyroidism and ophthalmopathy. Amplified TCR beta CDR3 regions came from RNA transcripts. First-round RT-PCR with HTBI primers amplified the TCR CDR3 region. Using its own MiXCR run on the multiplex PCR reads, TCRdb lists one record per CDR3 protein. In the table there are a few hundred thousand distinct CDR3 sequences, about a fifth of which are singletons. The sample taken for sequencing was blood. These receptors came from a woman aged 18-29 years with Graves' hyperthyroidism.

J is TRBJ2-1 and V is TRBV3-1; 9 bases match TRBD2. Germline lookup yields CDR1 LGHDT and CDR2 YNNKEL (reference sequence). CDR3 length: 16 residues. The junction had 6 bases not matched to a gene; V was cut back by 0 bases and J by 6 bases. This CDR3 is CASSQERERGVNEQFF. DNA for the CDR3: TGTGCCAGCAGCCAAGAGAGGGAGCGGGGGGTCAATGAGCAGTTCTTC.

There are many counts of this clonotype. The chain is built from TRBV6-1 and TRBJ2-7; D is unclear. The germline V and J ends were trimmed by 0 bases and 5 bases, with 14 bases remaining between them. Germline CDR1 MNHNS, CDR2 SASEGT. CDR3 length: 15 residues. The DNA of the CDR3 is TGTGCCAGCAGTGAAGCGCTGGGCAGAATCCACGAGCAGTACTTC. This sequence encodes CASSEALGRIHEQYF.